Shown below are 32 T cell receptor beta chains from a single sample sequenced in a study of T cells in Graves' hyperthyroidism and ophthalmopathy. What was amplified from RNA transcripts were TCR beta CDR3 regions. Carried out on the TCR CDR3, a first-round RT-PCR used the HTBI primer set. TCRdb processed the multiplex PCR reads anew with MiXCR; each CDR3 protein has one entry. The table has a few hundred thousand distinct CDR3 sequences, about a fifth seen once. Sequencing used blood. These receptors were obtained from a man aged 18 to 30 with Graves' hyperthyroidism.

This clonotype came up a few times. The rearrangement links TRBV29-1 to TRBJ2-7, with 8 positions matching TRBD1. Trimming at V came to 6 bases and at J to 4 bases, leaving 11 bases not matched to a gene. CDR1 and CDR2 (germline): SQVTM, ANQGSEA. CDR3 length equals 14 residues. CDR3 sequence reads: CSVMEDRGPYEQYF. The CDR3 DNA follows: TGCAGCGTAATGGAAGACAGGGGCCCTTACGAGCAGTACTTC.

V usage is TRBV11-1 and J usage is TRBJ1-1; TRBD1 might be the D (5 bases). CDR1 is SGHAT, CDR2 FQDESV, per germline (reference sequence). Trimming took off 5 bases at V and 3 bases at J, with 22 bases between the two ends. CDR3 length: 17 amino acids. The CDR3 DNA reads as TGTGCCAGCAGCCCCGGAAGGGGAATAAGATGGGACACTGAAGCTTTCTTT. Translating gives CASSPGRGIRWDTEAFF.

This clonotype was counted many times. The gene calls are TRBV2 and TRBJ1-2; D possibly corresponds to TRBD1 (6 bases). The CDR3 is 14 amino acids. V was cut by 6 bases and J by 7 bases, with 18 bases left in between. From germline, CDR1 is SNHLY and CDR2 FYNNEI. CDR3 in DNA: TGTGCCAGCAGATTGGAGGGGGGCGCGGGTGGCTACACCTTC. Protein sequence: CASRLEGGAGGYTF.

This clonotype was observed many times. The V gene is TRBV29-1, the J gene TRBJ2-2; D gene uncertain. The germline V gene encodes CDR1 SQVTM and CDR2 ANQGSEA. This CDR3 region has 12 residues. The ends were cut back, 2 bases at V and 5 bases at J, with 6 bases in the middle. CDR3 residues: CSVERETGELFF. The CDR3 coding sequence is TGCAGCGTTGAAAGAGAGACCGGGGAGCTGTTTTTT.

The chain recombines TRBV12-3 or TRBV12-4 with TRBJ1-2; possibly TRBD1 for D (6 bases). The CDR3 covers 12 residues. Trimming pared 6 bases from V and 7 bases from J, leaving 12 bases between. In nucleotides, the CDR3 is TGTGCCAGCAGGACACAGGGAGGTGGCTACACCTTC. It yields the protein CASRTQGGGYTF.

This clonotype appeared a single time. The gene calls are TRBV12-5 and TRBJ2-7; D uncertain. The germline V gene has CDR1 LGHNT and CDR2 FRNRAP. The CDR3 spans 14 residues. Trimming stripped 0 bases from V and 3 bases from J, with 9 bases between. The CDR3 region has the DNA TGTGCTAGTGGTTTGGTCGGATTCCACTACGAGCAGTACTTC. It translates to CASGLVGFHYEQYF. The full variable domain, its missing parts supplied by reference TRBV12-5 and TRBJ2-7, is DARVTQTPRHKVTEMGQEVTMRCQPILGHNTVFWYRQTMMQGLELLAYFRNRAPLDDSGMPKDRFSAEMPDATLATLKIQPSEPRDSAVYFCASGLVGFHYEQYFGPGTRLTVT.

There are many counts of this clonotype. The chain employs TRBV19 and TRBJ2-7; 7 bases fit TRBD1. CDR3 size: 12 residues. The germline CDR1 and CDR2 sequences are LNHDA and SQIVND (reference sequence). With 8 bases clipped from V and 3 bases from J, the junction kept 4 bases outside the gene matches. The CDR3 DNA reads as TGTGCCAGTGCCGACAGGGACTACGAGCAGTACTTC. It translates to CASADRDYEQYF.

This clonotype has at least ten counts. The genes are TRBV12-3 or TRBV12-4 and TRBJ1-1, with unresolved D. V gave up 6 bases and J gave up 6 bases, with 11 bases separating them. This CDR3 is built from 12 residues. The chain's CDR3 is CASRSISPEAFF. DNA of the CDR3: TGTGCCAGCAGATCCATAAGCCCTGAAGCTTTCTTT.

In its sample, this clonotype was seen many times. This rearrangement joins TRBV20-1 to TRBJ2-7; TRBD2 agrees at 13 bases. With 4 bases clipped from V and 0 bases from J, the junction kept 9 bases outside the gene matches. The CDR3 has 17 amino acids. CDR1 and CDR2 (germline): DFQATT, SNEGSKA (reference sequence). As DNA, the CDR3 is TGCAGTGCTACCGGGACTAGCGGGGTCCCGAGCTCCTACGAGCAGTACTTC. It translates to CSATGTSGVPSSYEQYF.

This clonotype has at least ten counts. The chain has TRBV2 and TRBJ2-7, with 10 bases lining up with TRBD2. From germline, CDR1 is SNHLY and CDR2 FYNNEI. This CDR3 is 14 amino acids long. Trimming took 6 bases from V and 0 from J; bases not matched to a gene: 2. In DNA form, the CDR3 reads TGTGCCAGCAGACGGACTAGCGGCTCCTACGAGCAGTACTTC. Amino acids: CASRRTSGSYEQYF.

There are many counts of this clonotype. V is TRBV24-1 and J is TRBJ2-5; the match to TRBD1 covers 7 bases. The germline V gene encodes CDR1 KGHDR and CDR2 SFDVKD. The CDR3 totals 15 residues. V was clipped by 5 bases and J by 3 bases; unmatched bases: 8. CDR3: CATSGTGEYKETQYF. The CDR3 DNA reads as TGTGCCACCAGTGGCACAGGGGAATATAAAGAGACCCAGTACTTC.

This clonotype was observed once. The V call is TRBV6-2 or TRBV6-3, the J call TRBJ2-5, with 7 bases aligning to TRBD1. The CDR3 loop spans 19 amino acids. J was trimmed by 5 bases and V by 6 bases; bases with no gene match: 24. Germline V CDR1 and CDR2: MNHEY, SVGEGT. CDR3 in amino acids: CASSTRTGKGARVPETQYF. CDR3 in DNA: TGTGCCAGCAGCACACGCACTGGTAAGGGGGCTAGAGTCCCCGAGACCCAGTACTTC.

The chain couples TRBV12-3 or TRBV12-4 to TRBJ1-1; D remains unclear. Trimming removed 5 bases from V and 0 bases from J, with 13 bases in between. This CDR3 has 15 residues. CDR3 amino acids: CASSPLTLVNTEAFF. The CDR3 bases are TGTGCCAGCAGTCCCCTGACATTGGTGAACACTGAAGCTTTCTTT.

This clonotype was recorded many times. The CDR3 loop reads CASSEGAATGGYTF. CDR3 nucleotides: TGCGCCAGCAGCGAGGGCGCGGCCACTGGGGGCTACACCTTC. J is TRBJ1-2 and V is TRBV5-1; D not resolved. Germline lookup yields CDR1 SGHRS and CDR2 YFSETQ. The CDR3 runs 14 residues. V was trimmed by 4 bases and J by 8 bases, leaving 18 bases between them.

This clonotype was seen at least ten times. V usage is TRBV20-1 and J usage is TRBJ2-7, with D unresolved. This CDR3 has 15 amino acids. Germline V gene sequence: CDR1 DFQATT, CDR2 SNEGSKA (reference sequence). V gave up 0 bases and J gave up 1 base, with 13 bases separating them. DNA for the CDR3: TGCAGTGCTAGAGATGGAAGAGTCCCTTCCTACGAGCAGTACTTC. It is translated as CSARDGRVPSYEQYF.

This clonotype was recorded many times. The chain employs TRBV9 and TRBJ2-5; possibly TRBD2 for D (6 bases). The CDR3 covers 13 residues. Trimming pared 1 base from V and 4 bases from J, leaving 8 bases between. Germline-derived CDR1 and CDR2 are SGDLS and YYNGEE. The CDR3 here is CASSVRGGETQYF. Written as DNA, the CDR3 is TGTGCCAGCAGCGTACGGGGAGGAGAGACCCAGTACTTC.

This clonotype was detected many times. This rearrangement joins TRBV15 to TRBJ2-7; TRBD2 is a possible D gene (6 bases). CDR1 LNHNV and CDR2 YYDKDF come from the germline V gene (reference sequence). Trimming removed 5 bases at V and 6 bases at J, with 14 bases between. The CDR3 extends over 13 amino acids. The chain's CDR3 is CATSSRRDSEQYF. DNA of the CDR3: TGTGCCACCAGCTCCCGGAGGGATAGCGAGCAGTACTTC.

This clonotype came up once. The genes are TRBV6-4 and TRBJ2-7; the D is unclear. CDR1 MRHNA and CDR2 SNTAGT come from the germline V gene. Trimming shortened V by 2 bases and J by 1 base, and 15 bases separated the two germline ends. This CDR3 has 16 residues. The CDR3 protein is CASSDPSRVRSYEQYF. CDR3 DNA sequence: TGTGCCAGCAGTGACCCGAGTAGGGTGCGGTCCTACGAGCAGTACTTC.

This clonotype was seen repeatedly, ten times or more. The chain combines TRBV9 with TRBJ2-5; 8 nucleotides align to TRBD2. After removal of 8 bases from V and 7 bases from J, the junction contained 7 bases not matched to a gene. The CDR3 totals 12 residues. The germline V gene has CDR1 SGDLS and CDR2 YYNGEE. The CDR3 is CASRGGDGTQYF. The CDR3 DNA reads as TGTGCCAGTCGGGGGGGCGACGGGACCCAGTACTTC.

This clonotype was found a few times. The CDR3 DNA reads as TGTGCCTGGGGACCCTTCGGGACAGGGCAGGGGGCACCCCTCCACTTT. It is translated as CAWGPFGTGQGAPLHF. The chain links TRBV30 to TRBJ1-6; 9 bases are a match to TRBD1. Trimming cost V 5 bases and J 11 bases; bases outside gene matches: 16. The CDR3 consists of 16 residues. In germline, CDR1 is GTSNPN, CDR2 SVGIG (reference sequence).

This clonotype was seen repeatedly, ten times or more. This chain links TRBV2 with TRBJ1-5; 8 bases line up with TRBD1. This CDR3 has 15 amino acids. With V trimmed by 4 bases and J by 1 base, 3 bases remained unmatched. CDR1 SNHLY and CDR2 FYNNEI come from the germline V gene. The CDR3 is CASSVTGGSNQPQHF. The CDR3 nucleotides are TGTGCCAGCAGTGTCACAGGGGGGAGCAATCAGCCCCAGCATTTT.

V and J are TRBV10-3 and TRBJ1-2; D might be TRBD1 (6 bases). CDR1 and CDR2 (germline): ENHRY, SYGVKD. Trimming took 3 bases from V and 2 from J, leaving 16 bases between them. The CDR3 has 16 amino acids. CDR3 sequence reads: CAISDPEGVENYGYTF. CDR3 bases: TGTGCCATCAGTGATCCAGAGGGGGTGGAGAACTATGGCTACACCTTC.

J is TRBJ2-5 and V is TRBV7-2; D uncertain. The germline V gene has CDR1 SGHTA and CDR2 FQGNSA. Trimming left V 2 bases short and J 5 bases short, with 6 bases between. This CDR3 has 12 amino acids. The CDR3 DNA sequence: TGTGCCAGCAGCTTAACGGTGGAGACCCAGTACTTC. Its translation: CASSLTVETQYF.

This clonotype was observed at least ten times. The rearrangement uses TRBV7-9 and TRBJ2-7; unclear D gene. The germline V gene encodes CDR1 SEHNR and CDR2 FQNEAQ (reference sequence). This CDR3 has 14 residues. The ends were cut back, 1 base at V and 2 bases at J, with 9 bases in the middle. The CDR3 sequence: CASSLGPAPYEQYF. The CDR3 nucleotides are TGTGCCAGCAGCTTAGGGCCAGCCCCCTACGAGCAGTACTTC.

The chain carries TRBV9 and TRBJ2-5, with TRBD2 matching 10 bases. After removal of 3 bases from V and 2 bases from J, the junction contained 7 bases not matched to a gene. Germline loops: CDR1 SGDLS, CDR2 YYNGEE. The CDR3 loop spans 16 amino acids. Here the CDR3 DNA reads TGTGCCAGCAGCGCCTGGACTAGCGGACCGCAAGAGACCCAGTACTTC. It is translated as CASSAWTSGPQETQYF.

This clonotype was detected a few times. The rearrangement uses TRBV12-3 or TRBV12-4 and TRBJ1-2; TRBD1 is a possible D gene (6 bases). The CDR3 is made up of 13 amino acids. The V and J ends lost 4 bases and 5 bases respectively, with 11 bases between them. The CDR3 nucleotides read TGTGCCAGCAGTTGGAACAGGGCTTATGGCTACACCTTC. It encodes CASSWNRAYGYTF.

This clonotype was found many times. This chain's CDR3 is CASSELFANTGELFF. CDR3 coding DNA: TGTGCCAGCAGCGAGCTGTTCGCGAACACCGGGGAGCTGTTTTTT. V and J are TRBV6-1 and TRBJ2-2; D call uncertain. The V end lost 6 bases, the J end lost 0 bases, and 11 bases lay between the germline ends. There are 15 residues in the CDR3. Germline CDR1 MNHNS, CDR2 SASEGT.

The V call is TRBV15, the J call TRBJ2-7; 9 nucleotides align to TRBD1. Losses at the gene ends were 2 bases for V and 2 bases for J; bases not matched to a gene: 7. Germline V gives CDR1 LNHNV, CDR2 YYDKDF (reference sequence). CDR3 length equals 16 residues. The CDR3 sequence is CATSRTRDRAPYEQYF. CDR3 nucleotide sequence: TGTGCCACCAGCAGAACCCGGGACAGGGCCCCCTACGAGCAGTACTTC. The full variable domain, in which reference TRBV15 and TRBJ2-7 provide the parts outside the CDR3, is DAMVIQNPRYQVTQFGKPVTLSCSQTLNHNVMYWYQQKSSQAPKLLFHYYDKDFNNEADTPDNFQSRRPNTSFCFLDIRSPGLGDTAMYLCATSRTRDRAPYEQYFGPGTRLTVT.

The gene calls are TRBV12-5 and TRBJ1-2; TRBD1 is a possible D gene (5 bases). CDR1 and CDR2 from the germline V gene are LGHNT and FRNRAP. The CDR3 contains 14 residues. Deletions cut 6 bases from V and 8 bases from J, with 19 bases between. CDR3 coding DNA: TGTGCTAGTGGCCCCCGGACACCCTGGGACGGCTACACCTTC. It specifies CASGPRTPWDGYTF.

The sample holds many counts of this clonotype. The rearrangement links TRBV2 to TRBJ2-7; 7 bases map to TRBD2. J gave up 6 bases and V 3 bases, and 5 bases lay outside the gene matches. Germline V CDR1 and CDR2: SNHLY, FYNNEI. CDR3 length equals 13 residues. The CDR3 is CASSDGLVGEQYF. The CDR3 region has the DNA TGTGCCAGCAGTGATGGACTAGTGGGCGAGCAGTACTTC.

The chain links TRBV9 to TRBJ1-1; a weak D match, TRBD1 (5 bases). The V end was cut by 6 bases, the J end by 1 base, with 10 bases between. Germline assignment: CDR1 SGDLS and CDR2 YYNGEE. CDR3 length: 13 residues. The CDR3 region is CASKGSWNTEAFF. CDR3 DNA: TGTGCCAGCAAGGGGTCCTGGAACACTGAAGCTTTCTTT.

This clonotype came up many times. J is TRBJ1-2 and V is TRBV2; D might be TRBD1 (6 bases). With 7 bases removed from V and 7 bases from J, the gap between germline ends came to 16 bases. Germline CDR1 and CDR2: SNHLY and FYNNEI. This CDR3 region has 13 residues. DNA for the CDR3: TGTGCCAGCAAGGCCGCCAGGGGATCTGGCTACACCTTC. It yields the protein CASKAARGSGYTF.